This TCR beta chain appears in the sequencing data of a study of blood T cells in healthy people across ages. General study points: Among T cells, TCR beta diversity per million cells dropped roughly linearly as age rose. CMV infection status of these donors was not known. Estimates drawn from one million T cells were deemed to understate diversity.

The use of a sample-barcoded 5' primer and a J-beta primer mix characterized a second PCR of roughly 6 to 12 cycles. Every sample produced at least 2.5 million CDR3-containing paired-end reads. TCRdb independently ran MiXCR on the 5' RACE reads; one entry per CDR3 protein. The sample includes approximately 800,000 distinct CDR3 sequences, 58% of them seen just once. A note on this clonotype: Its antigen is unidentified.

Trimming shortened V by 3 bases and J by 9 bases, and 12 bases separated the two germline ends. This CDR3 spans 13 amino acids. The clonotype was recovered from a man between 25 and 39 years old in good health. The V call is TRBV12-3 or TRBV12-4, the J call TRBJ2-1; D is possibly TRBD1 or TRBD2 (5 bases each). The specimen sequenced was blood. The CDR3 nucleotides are TGTGCCAGCAGTTTTGGGGGTGCGGGTGAGCAGTTCTTC. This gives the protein CASSFGGAGEQFF.